These T cell receptor beta chains were read from a single sample in a study of CD8+CD57+ T cells in acquired aplastic anemia. A single record per CDR3 protein comes from TCRdb applying MiXCR to the reads. This table has about 220,000 distinct CDR3 sequences, 34% appearing once. The sequenced sample consisted of sorted CD4+, CD8+, or CD8+CD57+ T cells (not recorded which) from PBMCs. The receptor set was obtained from a human donor in good health, serving as a control. Each CDR3 is given with its conserved first and last residue. D genes are given only for firm matches. A row's size may be missing; if present it is once, few, many or a size class.

J gene: TRBJ1-1; clone size: few; V gene: TRBV25-1; D gene: TRBD1; CDR3 protein: CASSTGQENTEAFF; CDR3 DNA: TGTGCCAGCAGTACAGGACAGGAGAACACTGAAGCTTTCTTT
J gene: TRBJ2-1; clone size: -; V gene: TRBV11-1; D gene: -; CDR3 protein: CASRIGGGDSLYEQFF; CDR3 DNA: TGTGCCAGCAGGATTGGGGGCGGGGACTCCCTCTATGAGCAGTTCTTC
J gene: TRBJ2-3; clone size: -; V gene: TRBV30; D gene: -; CDR3 protein: CAWSDGLLAFSSTDTQYF; CDR3 DNA: TGTGCCTGGAGTGACGGACTACTCGCGTTTTCTAGCACAGATACGCAGTATTTT
J gene: TRBJ2-7; clone size: many; V gene: TRBV7-2; D gene: -; CDR3 protein: CASSLPVGAGEQYF; CDR3 DNA: TGTGCCAGCAGCCTCCCGGTAGGGGCTGGGGAGCAGTACTTC
J gene: TRBJ1-6; clone size: -; V gene: TRBV4-1; D gene: -; CDR3 protein: CASSEPGQSYNSPLHF; CDR3 DNA: TGCGCCAGCAGCGAACCCGGGCAGAGCTATAATTCACCCCTCCACTTT
J gene: TRBJ1-2; clone size: -; V gene: TRBV11-2; D gene: TRBD1; CDR3 protein: CASSLGDSYGYTF; CDR3 DNA: TGTGCCAGCAGCTTAGGGGACAGCTATGGCTACACCTTC
J gene: TRBJ2-7; clone size: -; V gene: TRBV3-1; D gene: TRBD2; CDR3 protein: CASSQDGGGWTYEQYF; CDR3 DNA: TGTGCCAGCAGCCAAGACGGCGGGGGTTGGACCTACGAGCAGTACTTC
J gene: TRBJ2-7; clone size: -; V gene: TRBV20-1; D gene: TRBD2; CDR3 protein: CSATTSGGRTSSYEQYF; CDR3 DNA: TGCAGTGCTACGACTAGCGGGGGCCGAACGAGCTCCTACGAGCAGTACTTC
J gene: TRBJ1-6; clone size: many; V gene: TRBV20-1; D gene: -; CDR3 protein: CSARAGARFNSYNSPLHF; CDR3 DNA: TGCAGTGCCCGAGCAGGGGCACGCTTTAACTCCTATAATTCACCCCTCCACTTT
J gene: TRBJ1-4; clone size: -; V gene: TRBV20-1; D gene: -; CDR3 protein: CSPRDSTRGGEKLFF; CDR3 DNA: TGCAGTCCTAGAGATTCAACGCGGGGAGGGGAAAAACTGTTTTTT
J gene: TRBJ2-1; clone size: few; V gene: TRBV20-1; D gene: -; CDR3 protein: CSATRTPGVLYNEQFF; CDR3 DNA: TGCAGTGCTACCCGTACTCCCGGGGTGCTCTATAATGAGCAGTTCTTC
J gene: TRBJ1-1; clone size: many; V gene: TRBV19; D gene: -; CDR3 protein: CASSIVARLNTEAFF; CDR3 DNA: TGTGCCAGTAGTATAGTTGCCAGATTGAACACTGAAGCTTTCTTT
J gene: TRBJ1-2; clone size: few; V gene: TRBV5-4; D gene: -; CDR3 protein: CASSSPDLSNYGYTF; CDR3 DNA: TGTGCCAGCAGCTCCCCGGACCTATCTAACTATGGCTACACCTTC
J gene: TRBJ2-7; clone size: many; V gene: TRBV7-9; D gene: -; CDR3 protein: CASSLVGSGGGSYEQYF; CDR3 DNA: TGTGCCAGCAGCTTAGTAGGTTCTGGAGGGGGATCCTACGAGCAGTACTTC
J gene: TRBJ2-3; clone size: many; V gene: TRBV24-1; D gene: -; CDR3 protein: CATSDGGRDTQYF; CDR3 DNA: TGTGCCACCAGTGATGGGGGTCGAGATACGCAGTATTTT
J gene: TRBJ2-5; clone size: -; V gene: TRBV11-3; D gene: TRBD2; CDR3 protein: CASSLGGGPPETQYF; CDR3 DNA: TGTGCCAGCAGCTTGGGGGGAGGGCCCCCAGAGACCCAGTACTTC
J gene: TRBJ2-1; clone size: -; V gene: TRBV29-1; D gene: TRBD1; CDR3 protein: CSIGQGDYNEQFF; CDR3 DNA: TGCAGCATCGGACAGGGGGATTACAATGAGCAGTTCTTC
J gene: TRBJ1-1; clone size: -; V gene: TRBV2; D gene: TRBD1; CDR3 protein: CASSEARTGVEAFF; CDR3 DNA: TGTGCCAGCAGTGAAGCTAGGACAGGGGTTGAAGCTTTCTTT
J gene: TRBJ1-1; clone size: few; V gene: TRBV5-1; D gene: TRBD1; CDR3 protein: CASSFGQGASGFPNTEAFF; CDR3 DNA: TGCGCCAGCAGCTTCGGACAGGGGGCCTCAGGTTTTCCGAACACTGAAGCTTTCTTT
J gene: TRBJ2-5; clone size: -; V gene: TRBV29-1; D gene: -; CDR3 protein: CSSSLWGNNQETQYF; CDR3 DNA: TGCAGCTCCTCCCTATGGGGGAACAACCAAGAGACCCAGTACTTC
J gene: TRBJ2-7; clone size: few; V gene: TRBV11-3; D gene: -; CDR3 protein: CASSLGRGGEQYF; CDR3 DNA: TGTGCCAGCAGCTTAGGTAGGGGCGGAGAGCAGTACTTC
J gene: TRBJ1-2; clone size: many; V gene: TRBV10-3; D gene: TRBD1; CDR3 protein: CAISKTGGADGYTF; CDR3 DNA: TGTGCCATCAGTAAGACAGGGGGCGCCGATGGCTACACCTTC
J gene: TRBJ2-3; clone size: -; V gene: TRBV15; D gene: -; CDR3 protein: CATRRDGRTDTQYF; CDR3 DNA: TGTGCCACCAGGAGAGACGGACGAACTGATACGCAGTATTTT
J gene: TRBJ1-2; clone size: -; V gene: TRBV20-1; D gene: -; CDR3 protein: CSVEVAEIYGYTF; CDR3 DNA: TGCAGTGTAGAAGTGGCAGAGATTTATGGCTACACCTTC
J gene: TRBJ2-3; clone size: few; V gene: TRBV2; D gene: -; CDR3 protein: CASAGTATIDTQYF; CDR3 DNA: TGTGCCAGCGCCGGGACCGCCACTATCGATACGCAGTATTTT
J gene: TRBJ2-1; clone size: -; V gene: TRBV9; D gene: -; CDR3 protein: CASSLWTALLYNEQFF; CDR3 DNA: TGTGCCAGCAGCCTTTGGACAGCCCTCCTTTACAATGAGCAGTTCTTC
J gene: TRBJ1-1; clone size: -; V gene: TRBV12-3/TRBV12-4; D gene: -; CDR3 protein: CASSFYTGEAFF; CDR3 DNA: TGTGCCAGCAGTTTTTATACAGGCGAAGCTTTCTTT
J gene: TRBJ1-2; clone size: many; V gene: TRBV30; D gene: TRBD1; CDR3 protein: CAWKVNRGGYGYTF; CDR3 DNA: TGTGCCTGGAAAGTGAACAGGGGAGGCTATGGCTACACCTTC
J gene: TRBJ1-2; clone size: -; V gene: TRBV18; D gene: -; CDR3 protein: CASSPGSGQNYGYTF; CDR3 DNA: TGTGCCAGCTCACCAGGATCGGGGCAAAACTATGGCTACACCTTC
J gene: TRBJ1-4; clone size: few; V gene: TRBV4-1; D gene: TRBD1; CDR3 protein: CASSPVRPWGQGSTNEKLFF; CDR3 DNA: TGCGCCAGCAGCCCGGTCAGACCCTGGGGACAGGGCTCAACTAATGAAAAACTGTTTTTT
J gene: TRBJ2-3; clone size: -; V gene: TRBV5-6; D gene: TRBD1; CDR3 protein: CASSLGLQGPDTQYF; CDR3 DNA: TGTGCCAGCAGCTTGGGGTTACAGGGGCCAGATACGCAGTATTTT
J gene: TRBJ1-1; clone size: many; V gene: TRBV2; D gene: TRBD1; CDR3 protein: CASKVETGANTEAFF; CDR3 DNA: TGTGCCAGCAAAGTTGAAACAGGGGCGAACACTGAAGCTTTCTTT
J gene: TRBJ2-5; clone size: many; V gene: TRBV2; D gene: -; CDR3 protein: CASSDNSYQETQYF; CDR3 DNA: TGTGCCAGCAGTGATAACAGCTACCAAGAGACCCAGTACTTC
J gene: TRBJ1-1; clone size: many; V gene: TRBV9; D gene: -; CDR3 protein: CPGDLNTEAFF; CDR3 DNA: TGTCCAGGCGACCTGAACACTGAAGCTTTCTTT
J gene: TRBJ2-1; clone size: -; V gene: TRBV4-1; D gene: -; CDR3 protein: CASSHPDSNNEQFF; CDR3 DNA: TGCGCCAGCAGCCACCCGGACAGTAACAATGAGCAGTTCTTC